The entry that follows covers one T cell receptor (beta chain) sequence. The specificity of this receptor is unknown. Qualities for individual bases were not recorded, and no much larger clone is one base off. This specimen comes from a study of blood T cell repertoires in COVID-19 (dated by TCRdb to 2019 to 2021). Notes on the research overall: Samples covering the acute and convalescent phases of COVID-19 were provided by collaborators in the United States, Italy and Spain. The prospective study material was composed of cDNA or gDNA derived from T cells, B-cell-depleted T cells, or PBMCs. The dataset comprised deeply sampled blood TCRbeta repertoires from subjects exposed to, actively infected with, or recovered from COVID-19. The repertoires were released in a freely available public database meant as a resource for research on the immune response to SARS-CoV-2. The samples were drawn from two sources: the first 160 participants of the ongoing ImmuneRACE study, and 1,200 or so subjects contributed by 6 global collaborators. A de-identified subject ID, COVID-19 status, age in years and sex were almost always included in the sample metadata. Where available, HLA class I and class II types were obtained from metadata supplied by the sample provider rather than from assay-based typing. Findings and caveats that apply to the study as a whole: The amount of clinical and demographic metadata varied by source and participant and was provided uncurated.

TCRbeta CDR3 regions were amplified from genomic DNA using the immunoSEQ Assay, a bias-controlled multiplex PCR. The paper's data handling went like this. Within the assay, amplification of reference gene primers was used to estimate how many nucleated cells each sample contained. Sequence reads were collapsed and filtered to measure the absolute abundance of every unique TCRbeta CDR3 rearrangement. For each sample, productive Simpson clonality was calculated as the square root of Simpson's diversity index across productive rearrangements. Entries here come from immuneACCESS through TCRdb and include only in-frame sequences with V and J called. Some clones fail to appear in such tables; in the studies checked, an unresolved V gene covers under half of the shortfall, and the cause of the remainder is unknown. V, J and clone size derive from that table, while D and trimming were established from the DNA sequence. The sample has just under 250,000 clones on record, around 88% of them singletons. The ten largest account for roughly 3.7% of the sample.

CDR1 and CDR2 (SGHDT, YYEEEE) derive from the germline V gene. Reading from cysteine to phenylalanine, the CDR3 counts 16 amino acids. The kept DNA is CDR3 alone, 48 bases in frame from the first base. The V and J ends are trimmed by 0 bases and 5 bases, leaving 15 bases between them. In the prospective study, participants were roughly 18 to 100 years old, resided in about two dozen geographic areas of the United States, and were enrolled through a virtual design. In the prospective study, cohorts were assigned on the basis of participant-reported clinical history obtained from a screening survey and a study questionnaire. Recovered participants in ImmuneRACE Cohort 3 were defined by two consecutive negative NP/OP PCR tests, clearance by a healthcare professional, or resolution of symptoms. Each participant in the prospective study had whole blood, serum and a nasopharyngeal or oropharyngeal swab collected by mobile phlebotomists. Over a roughly 2-month period, participants in the prospective study had the option of providing additional blood draws and questionnaires. Before DNA extraction, prospective study blood samples were shipped either frozen or at room temperature.

The chain is assembled from TRBV5-6 and TRBJ1-5; the D region possibly corresponds to TRBD1 (5 bases align). The TCR sequence derives from a woman aged 25 to 45 who had recovered from COVID-19. Sequenced: PBMCs or T cells enriched from blood (not recorded which). The CDR3 has the sequence CASSLGGLRSDQPQHF. The DNA reads as follows: TGTGCCAGCAGCTTGGGGGGACTTCGCTCTGATCAGCCCCAGCATTTT.